This entry lists 13 T cell receptor beta chains sequenced from one sample in a study of graft-versus-host responses after intestinal transplantation. Data came from immunoSEQ multiplex PCR; TCRdb stores just in-frame clones and leaves some out. The data hold around 92,000 clones, with more than 70% observed a single time. The specimen was PBMCs, collected 255 days after intestinal transplant. These receptor sequences come from a human patient who received an intestinal transplant, so some T cells may come from the graft donor.

V gene TRBV28 combines with J gene TRBJ1-3, with TRBD1 as a possible D gene (6 bases). The V end was cut by 3 bases, the J end by 0 bases, with 33 bases between. Germline values: CDR1 MDHEN, CDR2 SYDVKM. The CDR3 totals 23 residues. CDR3 coding DNA: TGTGCCAGCAGTTTTATGGCCCCGACTTGGGGGCGCACCGCCTATTACTCTGGAAACACCATATATTTT. Translation gives CASSFMAPTWGRTAYYSGNTIYF.

The chain is built from TRBV28 and TRBJ2-1; TRBD1 aligns across 11 bases. The junction had 8 bases not matched to a gene; V was cut back by 5 bases and J by 8 bases. This CDR3 has 15 amino acids. Germline V lookup: CDR1 MDHEN, CDR2 SYDVKM. This chain's CDR3 is CASSDGTGGVHEQFF. For the CDR3, the DNA is TGTGCCAGCAGTGACGGGACAGGGGGAGTTCATGAGCAGTTCTTC. Looking up the rest from reference TRBV28 and TRBJ2-1 gives the full variable domain: DVKVTQSSRYLVKRTGEKVFLECVQDMDHENMFWYRQDPGLGLRLIYFSYDVKMKEKGDIPEGYSVSREKKERFSLILESASTNQTSMYLCASSDGTGGVHEQFFGPGTRLTVL.

This clone was counted only a few times. This chain uses TRBV28 with TRBJ1-2; D call uncertain. Germline CDR1 is MDHEN and CDR2 is SYDVKM. This CDR3 contains 14 residues. The ends were cut back, 5 bases at V and 2 bases at J, with 12 bases in the middle. DNA of the CDR3: TGTGCCAGCAGTGACCGGGATCCAAACTATGGCTACACCTTC. This translates into CASSDRDPNYGYTF.

V usage is TRBV6-6 and J usage is TRBJ1-2, with D unresolved. V was cut by 5 bases and J by 3 bases, with 16 bases left in between. Germline assignment: CDR1 MNHNY and CDR2 SVGAGI (reference sequence). The length of the CDR3 is 15 residues. CDR3: CASSGIDLGDYGYTF. The CDR3 DNA sequence: TGTGCCAGCAGTGGAATCGATCTTGGCGACTATGGCTACACCTTC.

The chain couples TRBV6-5 to TRBJ1-4; D uncertain. The CDR3 is 13 amino acids. Germline V gene data show CDR1 as MNHEY and CDR2 as SVGAGI. Trimming removed 0 bases at V and 10 bases at J, with 9 bases between. DNA for the CDR3: TGTGCCAGCAGTTACTCGTTTTACGGAAAACTGTTTTTT. Translation gives CASSYSFYGKLFF.

V and J are TRBV6-5 and TRBJ2-1; 7 bases align to TRBD1. Germline CDR1 reads MNHEY; CDR2 reads SVGAGI. This CDR3 is 15 amino acids long. V shed 10 bases and J 7 bases; nucleotides not matched to a gene: 16. For the CDR3, the DNA is TGTGCCACCAGGAAAGGGGGTACGACAGGGAATGAGCAGTTCTTC. It specifies CATRKGGTTGNEQFF.

This clone was observed a single time. This chain's CDR3 is CASSLGLAPSTDTQYF. The CDR3 bases are TGCGCCAGCAGCTTGGGACTAGCCCCTAGCACAGATACGCAGTATTTT. The chain uses TRBV5-1 and TRBJ2-3; TRBD2 aligns across 7 bases. In germline, CDR1 is SGHRS, CDR2 YFSETQ. CDR3 size: 16 residues. J was trimmed by 0 bases and V by 0 bases; bases with no gene match: 4.

The rearrangement joins TRBV19 to TRBJ2-7, with 7 bases matching TRBD1. Trimming at V came to 5 bases and at J to 3 bases, leaving 4 bases not matched to a gene. This CDR3 is 13 amino acids long. From germline, CDR1 is LNHDA and CDR2 SQIVND (reference sequence). Written as DNA, the CDR3 is TGTGCCAGTAGTGCCGGGACAGACTACGAGCAGTACTTC. Its protein is CASSAGTDYEQYF.

The chain is built from TRBV27 and TRBJ1-4, with D unclear. The CDR3 loop spans 15 amino acids. V was trimmed by 7 bases and J by 8 bases, leaving 20 bases between them. Germline V gives CDR1 MNHEY, CDR2 SMNVEV (reference sequence). The CDR3 DNA reads as TGTGCCAGCAAATTGCCCACATGGGAATGGGAAAAACTGTTTTTT. Residues: CASKLPTWEWEKLFF.

This chain joins TRBV28 and TRBJ1-2; unclear D gene. Deletions cut 3 bases from V and 1 base from J, with 12 bases between. The CDR3 runs 15 residues. Germline CDR1 is MDHEN and CDR2 is SYDVKM. CDR3 protein: CASSFNPPLNYGYTF. In DNA, the CDR3 is TGTGCCAGCAGTTTTAATCCTCCTCTTAACTATGGCTACACCTTC.

The genes are TRBV5-1 and TRBJ2-5; 10 nucleotides align to TRBD2. The V gene end was trimmed by 0 bases and the J gene end by 7 bases; junction bases not matched to a gene: 12. Per germline, CDR1 SGHRS and CDR2 YFSETQ. The CDR3 loop spans 17 amino acids. CDR3 residues: CASSLAPAGGPEGTQYF. The CDR3 DNA reads as TGCGCCAGCAGCTTGGCACCAGCGGGAGGGCCCGAGGGGACCCAGTACTTC.

The chain combines TRBV7-2 with TRBJ1-1, with D unclear. V was clipped by 4 bases and J by 1 base, with 16 bases between them. Germline assignment: CDR1 SGHTA and CDR2 FQGNSA. The CDR3 is 16 amino acids. CDR3 sequence reads: CASSSPTRGPNTEAFF. CDR3 DNA: TGTGCCAGCAGCTCGCCCACGCGCGGACCGAACACTGAAGCTTTCTTT.

This clone has more than one count but fewer than ten. Written as DNA, the CDR3 is TGTGCCAGCTCCCCCCGACAGGGCTACGAGCAGTACGTC. Translating it yields CASSPRQGYEQYV. J is TRBJ2-7 and V is TRBV18; 7 bases align to TRBD1. Germline loops: CDR1 KGHSH, CDR2 LQKENI. There are 13 residues in the CDR3. V shed 6 bases and J 3 bases; nucleotides not matched to a gene: 5.